According to its frequency, the clone carrying this T cell receptor (beta chain) is medium-sized. Its antigen is as yet unknown. These data originate in a study of synovial regulatory T cells in juvenile arthritis. As for the study in general: Treatments: a few naive, several methotrexate, one methotrexate plus infliximab, one unknown. Overall study results and limits: Compared with other blood Treg cells, inflammation-associated Treg cells had reduced TCR diversity. Synovial Tregs shared more CDR3 sequences with iaTregs than other blood Tregs.

HLA-DR+ Treg cells made up the iaTreg subset. Median age about 11 years (roughly 2.3-25); median disease duration about seven years (0.2-19.1). The data were produced by immunoSEQ multiplex PCR, yet TCRdb's version contains in-frame clones alone and is incomplete. The sample spans 900 to 1,300 clones; the ten largest clones claim 4.4%. The CDR3 spans 13 residues. The record lacks a DNA sequence. Germline assignment: CDR1 SGHTA and CDR2 FQGNSA. The rearrangement links TRBV7-2 to TRBJ2-1; there is no DNA to check the TCRdb D call of TRBD2. Sequencing was done on a sample of Treg cells from blood. Specified subset: HLA-DR+ inflammation-associated blood Treg cells. The sequence was obtained from a donor between 2 and 35 years old with juvenile idiopathic arthritis. CDR3 sequence reads: CASSLALLSEQFF.